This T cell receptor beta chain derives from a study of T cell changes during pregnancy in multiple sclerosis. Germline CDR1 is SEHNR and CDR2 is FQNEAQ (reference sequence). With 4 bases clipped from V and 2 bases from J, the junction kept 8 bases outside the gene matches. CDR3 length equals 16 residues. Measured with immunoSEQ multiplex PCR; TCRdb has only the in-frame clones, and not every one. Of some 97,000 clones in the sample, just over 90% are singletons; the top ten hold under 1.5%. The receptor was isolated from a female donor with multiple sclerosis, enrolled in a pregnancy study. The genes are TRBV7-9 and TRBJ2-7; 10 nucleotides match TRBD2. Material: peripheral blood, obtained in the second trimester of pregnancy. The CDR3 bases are TGTGCCAGCAGCTCTTTTACCGGGACTAGCGCCTACGAGCAGTACTTC. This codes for CASSSFTGTSAYEQYF.